Below are 32 T cell receptor beta chains sequenced from a single sample in a study of T cells after somatic rescue of genetic block. Profiling relied on immunoSEQ multiplex PCR, and the TCRdb table lists in-frame clones only, not all of them. The repertoire holds about 110,000 clones, just over 90% seen once, with 1.4% in the top ten. Sequencing was performed on peripheral blood mononuclear cells (PBMCs). The receptors were sampled from a woman between 18 and 29 years old.

The rearrangement links TRBV2 to TRBJ2-7; D remains unclear. There are 14 residues in the CDR3. Germline assignment: CDR1 SNHLY and CDR2 FYNNEI. Trimming removed 2 bases at V and 1 base at J, with 9 bases between. The CDR3 sequence is CASSELQVSYEQYF. The CDR3 region has the DNA TGTGCCAGCAGTGAACTCCAGGTGTCCTACGAGCAGTACTTC. Filled out from reference TRBV2 and TRBJ2-7, the complete variable domain reads EPEVTQTPSHQVTQMGQEVILRCVPISNHLYFYWYRQILGQKVEFLVSFYNNEISEKSEIFDDQFSVERPDGSNFTLKIRSTKLEDSAMYFCASSELQVSYEQYFGPGTRLTVT.

Written as DNA, the CDR3 is TGTGCCAGCAGCGTGGGAGCTAATGAGCAGTTCTTC. It is translated as CASSVGANEQFF. The chain is built from TRBV9 and TRBJ2-1; the D gene is possibly TRBD2 (5 bases). CDR3 length: 12 residues. The germline V gene encodes CDR1 SGDLS and CDR2 YYNGEE. Trimming left V 2 bases short and J 7 bases short, with 7 bases between. The full variable domain, rest sourced from reference TRBV9 and TRBJ2-1, is DSGVTQTPKHLITATGQRVTLRCSPRSGDLSVYWYQQSLDQGLQFLIQYYNGEERAKGNILERFSAQQFPDLHSELNLSSLELGDSALYFCASSVGANEQFFGPGTRLTVL.

This chain links TRBV19 with TRBJ1-2; no definite D call. The CDR3 extends over 14 amino acids. V was cut by 3 bases and J by 6 bases, with 14 bases left in between. Germline loops: CDR1 LNHDA, CDR2 SQIVND (reference sequence). The CDR3 is CASSMAGSAHGYTF. The CDR3 region has the DNA TGTGCCAGTAGTATGGCTGGATCAGCGCATGGCTACACCTTC.

The chain recombines TRBV4-3 with TRBJ1-2, with D unresolved. The CDR3 has 14 amino acids. V was clipped by 0 bases and J by 8 bases, with 13 bases between them. Germline CDR1 and CDR2: LGHNA and YSLEER. CDR3 in amino acids: CASSQDRSRGGYTF. The CDR3 DNA reads TGCGCCAGCAGCCAAGATCGGTCCCGCGGGGGCTACACCTTC.

The V gene is TRBV18, the J gene TRBJ1-1; D remains unclear. The CDR3 contains 15 residues. CDR1 is KGHSH and CDR2 is LQKENI in the germline V gene. V lost 3 bases, J lost 2 bases, and 13 bases lay in between. CDR3 DNA sequence: TGTGCCAGCTCACCGTGGGAAAAACGAAACACTGAAGCTTTCTTT. Translated, it gives CASSPWEKRNTEAFF.

This sequence joins TRBV21-1 and TRBJ1-2. TRBV21-1 corresponds to a pseudogene. The CDR3 length is 14 residues. The CDR3 spells CASSARDGIYGYTF. In nucleotides, the CDR3 is TGTGCCAGCAGCGCCAGGGACGGCATCTATGGCTACACCTTC.

This sequence joins TRBV6-1 and TRBJ1-3; D perhaps matches TRBD1 (6 bases). With 8 bases removed from V and 0 bases from J, the gap between germline ends came to 11 bases. Germline V gives CDR1 MNHNS, CDR2 SASEGT. This CDR3 has 14 amino acids. The CDR3 loop is CASGEGGSGNTIYF. CDR3 in DNA: TGTGCCAGCGGGGAGGGGGGCTCTGGAAACACCATATATTTT.

The chain joins TRBV5-1 to TRBJ2-7, with D perhaps being TRBD1 or TRBD2 (5 bases each). The CDR3 has 17 residues. The V gene lost 5 bases and the J gene lost 0 bases, with 21 bases spanning the gap. The germline V gene encodes CDR1 SGHRS and CDR2 YFSETQ. The CDR3 DNA sequence: TGCGCCAGCAGTTTCGGGACGCCGGGCCGGCTCTCCTACGAGCAGTACTTC. It encodes CASSFGTPGRLSYEQYF.

The CDR3 spells CASSLSQASGNTIYF. In DNA, the CDR3 is TGTGCCAGCAGTTTATCCCAGGCCTCTGGAAACACCATATATTTT. V and J are TRBV27 and TRBJ1-3; D unresolved. Germline loops: CDR1 MNHEY, CDR2 SMNVEV (reference sequence). Trimming left V 0 bases short and J 0 bases short, with 6 bases between. The CDR3 loop spans 15 amino acids.

This clone was detected only once. The rearrangement joins TRBV9 to TRBJ2-3; weak D call: TRBD2 (6 bases). CDR3 length: 17 residues. The germline CDR1 and CDR2 sequences are SGDLS and YYNGEE. Trimming pared 0 bases from V and 4 bases from J, leaving 18 bases between. The CDR3 protein is CASSVDPPRGIADTQYF. The DNA of the CDR3 is TGTGCCAGCAGCGTAGACCCCCCGCGGGGAATAGCAGATACGCAGTATTTT.

In this sample, this clone turned up a few times. The gene calls are TRBV19 and TRBJ2-1; 9 positions agree with TRBD2. Germline V CDR1 and CDR2: LNHDA, SQIVND (reference sequence). J gave up 3 bases and V 5 bases, and 5 bases lay outside the gene matches. The length of the CDR3 is 15 residues. CDR3 DNA: TGTGCCAGTAGTTCCATAGCGGGGGACTACAATGAGCAGTTCTTC. As protein: CASSSIAGDYNEQFF.

This chain joins TRBV2 and TRBJ2-5; 7 positions match TRBD2. CDR3 length: 12 residues. Germline CDR1 SNHLY, CDR2 FYNNEI. V dropped 9 bases and J dropped 4; count of bases not matched to a gene: 5. The CDR3 sequence is CARGGSGETQYF. The CDR3 DNA follows: TGTGCCAGGGGCGGGAGTGGAGAGACCCAGTACTTC.

The genes are TRBV9 and TRBJ1-2, with D hard to call. Trimming removed 2 bases at V and 5 bases at J, with 10 bases between. CDR3 size: 13 residues. Germline loops: CDR1 SGDLS, CDR2 YYNGEE. CDR3 region: CASSVQERYGYTF. The CDR3 DNA reads as TGTGCCAGCAGCGTCCAAGAGAGGTATGGCTACACCTTC.

The chain couples TRBV28 to TRBJ1-2, with D uncertain. The CDR3 runs 11 residues. V gave up 10 bases and J gave up 6 bases, with 12 bases separating them. The germline gives CDR1 MDHEN, CDR2 SYDVKM. This chain's CDR3 is CAILTGHGYTF. As DNA, the CDR3 is TGTGCCATCCTGACGGGTCATGGCTACACCTTC.

Remarks on this clone: The same CDR3 arises from other DNA sequences in this sample as well. The chain carries TRBV11-2 and TRBJ1-1; perhaps TRBD1 as D (6 bases). CDR1 is SGHAT, CDR2 FQNNGV, per germline. V lost 1 base and J 5 bases, leaving 11 bases between the germline ends. The CDR3 loop spans 14 amino acids. CDR3 amino acids: CASSLGQGGTEAFF. The CDR3 DNA is TGTGCCAGCAGCTTAGGGCAAGGGGGGACTGAAGCTTTCTTT.

This rearrangement joins TRBV27 to TRBJ1-5; 8 nucleotides match TRBD1. Per the germline V gene, CDR1 is MNHEY and CDR2 is SMNVEV (reference sequence). V lost 10 bases and J lost 0; bases outside the gene matches: 5. The length of the CDR3 is 14 residues. CDR3 sequence (DNA): TGTGCCACGCAGGGGGCCCATAGCAATCAGCCCCAGCATTTT. Translated: CATQGAHSNQPQHF.

This chain joins TRBV4-1 and TRBJ1-2, with 7 bases that match TRBD1. The germline V gene has CDR1 MGHRA and CDR2 YSYEKL. This CDR3 spans 14 amino acids. J gave up 4 bases and V 0 bases, and 2 bases lay outside the gene matches. The CDR3 DNA sequence: TGCGCCAGCAGCCAAGAAGGGACAGTCTATGGCTACACCTTC. Translated, it gives CASSQEGTVYGYTF.

The genes are TRBV11-2 and TRBJ1-4; D gene uncertain. This CDR3 has 15 residues. Trimming stripped 5 bases from V and 6 bases from J, with 16 bases between. Looked up from germline, CDR1 is SGHAT and CDR2 is FQNNGV. CDR3 sequence (DNA): TGTGCCAGCAGCCCCGGACGGAGAAGGGATGAAAAACTGTTTTTT. Protein sequence: CASSPGRRRDEKLFF.

V and J are TRBV5-1 and TRBJ1-1; possible D gene TRBD1, 5 bases. From germline, CDR1 is SGHRS and CDR2 YFSETQ. This CDR3 is built from 16 residues. V was cut by 0 bases and J by 5 bases, with 17 bases left in between. The CDR3 DNA reads as TGCGCCAGCAGCTTGGGGTTCGGGGCTGGAGGTACTGAAGCTTTCTTT. Protein sequence: CASSLGFGAGGTEAFF.

For the CDR3, the DNA is TGTGCCAGCAGCTTGAGCGGGGCAGGGAACACTGAAGCTTTCTTT. It yields the protein CASSLSGAGNTEAFF. The rearrangement joins TRBV11-2 to TRBJ1-1; possibly TRBD1 for D (5 bases). Per germline, CDR1 SGHAT and CDR2 FQNNGV. V lost 3 bases and J 1 base, leaving 12 bases between the germline ends. The CDR3 is 15 residues long.

The chain links TRBV27 to TRBJ1-1; D ambiguous. The germline gives CDR1 MNHEY, CDR2 SMNVEV (reference sequence). The V gene lost 7 bases and the J gene lost 2 bases, with 17 bases spanning the gap. The CDR3 spans 15 residues. CDR3 bases: TGTGCCAGCACCGAGGGCAGCAGGCCCAACACTGAAGCTTTCTTT. This gives the protein CASTEGSRPNTEAFF.

The V gene is TRBV27, the J gene TRBJ1-4; D not resolved. Germline V gene sequence: CDR1 MNHEY, CDR2 SMNVEV (reference sequence). Deletions cut 5 bases from V and 8 bases from J, with 15 bases between. CDR3 size: 14 residues. CDR3 amino acids: CASSRSIGAEKLFF. The DNA for the CDR3 is TGTGCCAGCAGTCGATCCATAGGAGCGGAAAAACTGTTTTTT.

V usage is TRBV28 and J usage is TRBJ1-1; 12 bases are shared with TRBD1. V shed 4 bases, J shed 11 bases, and the junction held 23 bases outside the gene matches. Germline assignment: CDR1 MDHEN and CDR2 SYDVKM. CDR3 size: 19 residues. The CDR3 region is CASSSPYLIPGQGARLAFF. The CDR3 DNA reads as TGTGCCAGCAGTTCCCCTTACCTTATACCGGGACAGGGGGCGCGGCTGGCTTTCTTT. The entire variable domain, with the rest obtained from reference TRBV28 and TRBJ1-1, is as follows: DVKVTQSSRYLVKRTGEKVFLECVQDMDHENMFWYRQDPGLGLRLIYFSYDVKMKEKGDIPEGYSVSREKKERFSLILESASTNQTSMYLCASSSPYLIPGQGARLAFFGQGTRLTVV.

This clone appeared once. The chain employs TRBV5-1 and TRBJ1-1; D might be TRBD1 (5 bases). The germline V gene has CDR1 SGHRS and CDR2 YFSETQ. The germline V and J ends were trimmed by 5 bases and 3 bases, with 11 bases remaining between them. The length of the CDR3 is 13 residues. For the CDR3, the DNA is TGCGCCAGCAGTAGCTTAGGGGACACTGAAGCTTTCTTT. This sequence encodes CASSSLGDTEAFF.

V usage is TRBV6-5 and J usage is TRBJ1-2; D may be TRBD1 (5 bases). The CDR3 is made up of 14 amino acids. With 2 bases removed from V and 4 bases from J, the gap between germline ends came to 11 bases. Germline lookup yields CDR1 MNHEY and CDR2 SVGAGI. CDR3 amino acids: CASSYQRDGYGYTF. The CDR3, as DNA: TGTGCCAGCAGTTACCAACGGGACGGCTATGGCTACACCTTC.

The chain links TRBV7-2 to TRBJ1-6; D ambiguous. CDR3 size: 16 residues. Germline V gene sequence: CDR1 SGHTA, CDR2 FQGNSA. Trimming shortened V by 1 base and J by 4 bases, and 11 bases separated the two germline ends. The CDR3 coding sequence is TGTGCCAGCAGCTTAGGGCCCCAAGGGTATAATTCACCCCTCCACTTT. Its translation: CASSLGPQGYNSPLHF.

The chain uses TRBV10-3 and TRBJ1-6; D is unclear. The CDR3 contains 14 residues. Germline CDR1 is ENHRY and CDR2 is SYGVKD. Between the trimmed V and J ends, which lost 6 bases and 7 bases, there was a span of 13 bases. This CDR3 reads CAIRPGVGNSPLHF. Written as DNA, the CDR3 is TGTGCCATCAGGCCTGGGGTGGGGAATTCACCCCTCCACTTT.

V and J are TRBV19 and TRBJ1-1, with D maybe TRBD1 (6 bases). The CDR3 runs 16 residues. Germline CDR1 is LNHDA and CDR2 is SQIVND (reference sequence). V dropped 5 bases and J dropped 3 bases, with 19 bases sitting between them. CDR3 nucleotide sequence: TGTGCCAGTAGTCCAAGGACAGTCCGTCTAGACACTGAAGCTTTCTTT. Its translation is CASSPRTVRLDTEAFF.

The chain employs TRBV5-6 and TRBJ1-2; TRBD1 is a possible D gene (6 bases). The germline V gene encodes CDR1 SGHDT and CDR2 YYEEEE. The V gene lost 0 bases and the J gene lost 5 bases, with 14 bases spanning the gap. The CDR3 contains 15 residues. Here the CDR3 reads CASSLADSPWYGYTF. The CDR3 bases are TGTGCCAGCAGCTTGGCGGACAGCCCTTGGTATGGCTACACCTTC.

The CDR3 sequence is CASSLVDPRDRDTDTQYF. The CDR3 DNA reads as TGTGCCAGCAGCTTAGTGGACCCCCGGGACAGGGACACAGATACGCAGTATTTT. This chain uses TRBV7-6 with TRBJ2-3; 9 bases map to TRBD1. Germline V lookup: CDR1 SGHVS, CDR2 FNYEAQ. This CDR3 has 18 residues. The V gene end was trimmed by 1 base and the J gene end by 2 bases; junction bases not matched to a gene: 10.

This clone showed up just once. The chain has TRBV5-6 and TRBJ2-7, with 9 nucleotides matching TRBD1. V gave up 5 bases and J gave up 2 bases; unmatched junction bases: 11. Per germline, CDR1 SGHDT and CDR2 YYEEEE. The length of the CDR3 is 16 residues. The DNA for the CDR3 is TGTGCCAGCAGTTTGAGCTACGGGACAGGGCCCTACGAGCAGTACTTC. This gives the protein CASSLSYGTGPYEQYF.

V and J are TRBV28 and TRBJ1-2, with 7 nucleotides matching TRBD1. From germline, CDR1 is MDHEN and CDR2 SYDVKM. The CDR3 sequence is 16 residues long. Trimming removed 7 bases from V and 2 bases from J; junction bases left unmatched: 13. CDR3 sequence (DNA): TGTGCCAGCATCCCCCCATACGGACAGGAAAACTATGGCTACACCTTC. Translated: CASIPPYGQENYGYTF.